This is a list of T cell receptor beta chains from one sample in a study of immune reconstitution after stem cell transplant in scleroderma. Using its own MiXCR run on the RT-PCR reads, TCRdb lists one record per CDR3 protein. This sample carries about 4,900 distinct CDR3 sequences, 8.5% of them seen once, and the ten largest clones take about 4.2%. This specimen was taken before or after autologous hematopoietic stem cell transplantation (not recorded which). The receptors shown here come from a male donor with systemic sclerosis. The CDR3 runs from the conserved cysteine through the conserved F or W. The D gene is left open where the match is weak. Clone size appears in some rows only: once, few, many, or a class for an expanded clone.

clone_size j_call v_call d_call cdr3_aa cdr3_nt
large TRBJ2-1 TRBV27 TRBD2 CASSPSGLAYTYNEQFF TGTGCCAGCAGCCCTTCGGGACTAGCGTACACCTACAATGAGCAGTTCTTC
- TRBJ2-1 TRBV20-1 - CSARDRQNNEQFF TGCAGTGCTAGAGATCGGCAGAACAATGAGCAGTTCTTC
- TRBJ2-3 TRBV5-1 - CASSLEGLGTDTQYF TGCGCCAGCAGCTTGGAGGGCTTGGGCACAGATACGCAGTATTTT
few TRBJ2-7 TRBV10-2 TRBD1 CASRIQGAGEQYF TGCGCCAGCAGAATACAGGGGGCAGGGGAGCAGTACTTC
- TRBJ2-7 TRBV20-1 - CSAREGTTDLGEQYF TGCAGTGCTAGAGAGGGGACCACGGACCTCGGCGAGCAGTACTTC
- TRBJ2-7 TRBV5-1 - CASSWMDRYYEQYF TGCGCCAGCAGCTGGATGGACAGATACTACGAGCAGTACTTC
few TRBJ1-2 TRBV14 - CASSPRSTRQDYGYTF TGTGCCAGCAGCCCCCGGTCGACCAGACAAGACTATGGCTACACCTTC
- TRBJ2-5 TRBV29-1 - CSVDSAGETQYF TGCAGCGTTGACAGCGCAGGGGAGACCCAGTACTTC
few TRBJ2-7 TRBV29-1 TRBD1 CSFLGQGFYEQYF TGCAGCTTTTTGGGACAGGGGTTCTACGAGCAGTACTTC
medium-sized TRBJ1-1 TRBV29-1 TRBD1 CSVGDRGSTEAFF TGCAGCGTTGGGGACAGGGGAAGTACTGAAGCTTTCTTT
few TRBJ2-1 TRBV20-1 TRBD1 CSARDGRTGLNEQFF TGCAGTGCTAGAGATGGAAGGACAGGCCTCAATGAGCAGTTCTTC
medium-sized TRBJ2-1 TRBV3-1 - CASSQDIGVTRVGGQFF TGTGCCAGCAGCCAAGATATTGGGGTGACGCGGGTCGGGGGGCAGTTCTTC
large TRBJ1-5 TRBV27 TRBD1 CASSTGSQPQHF TGTGCCAGCTCGACAGGGAGTCAGCCCCAGCATTTT
- TRBJ1-4 TRBV4-3 TRBD1 CASSQDLHLGDRPTTNEKLFF TGCGCCAGCAGCCAAGATCTCCACCTTGGGGACAGGCCGACAACTAATGAAAAACTGTTTTTT
medium-sized TRBJ2-7 TRBV20-1 - CSADDRSSSYEQYF TGCAGTGCTGACGACAGGTCGAGTTCCTACGAGCAGTACTTC
- TRBJ1-4 TRBV20-1 TRBD1 CSAPGTADSTNEKLFF TGCAGTGCTCCTGGGACAGCGGATTCAACTAATGAAAAACTGTTTTTT
- TRBJ1-2 TRBV29-1 - CSVDDQAYGYTF TGCAGCGTTGATGACCAGGCCTATGGCTACACCTTC
- TRBJ2-5 TRBV20-1 - CSAGDGTAHSYFQETQYF TGCAGTGCTGGCGACGGAACGGCCCACTCTTACTTCCAAGAGACCCAGTACTTC
few TRBJ2-7 TRBV29-1 TRBD1 CSVGDSSYEQYF TGCAGCGTTGGGGACAGCTCCTACGAGCAGTACTTC
few TRBJ1-2 TRBV5-1 - CASSLETRVYGYTF TGCGCCAGCAGCTTGGAGACGCGGGTTTATGGCTACACCTTC
medium-sized TRBJ2-5 TRBV5-1 - CASSPGGPRETQYF TGCGCCAGCAGCCCTGGAGGGCCAAGGGAGACCCAGTACTTC
few TRBJ2-2 TRBV5-1 TRBD2 CASSLAAGGLNTGELFF TGCGCCAGCAGCTTGGCCGCGGGGGGTTTGAACACCGGGGAGCTGTTTTTT
few TRBJ2-7 TRBV20-1 - CSAWRGYEQYF TGCAGTGCTTGGAGGGGGTACGAGCAGTACTTC
medium-sized TRBJ1-5 TRBV6-1 TRBD1 CASSEGEGARNQPQHF TGTGCCAGCAGTGAGGGGGAGGGGGCGCGCAATCAGCCCCAGCATTTT
- TRBJ2-7 TRBV19 - CASSPGTNYEQYF TGTGCCAGTAGTCCCGGGACCAACTACGAGCAGTACTTC
few TRBJ2-2 TRBV5-5 - CASSLSTGELFF TGTGCCAGCAGCCTGAGCACCGGGGAGCTGTTTTTT
medium-sized TRBJ2-2 TRBV24-1 - CATGSMGTGELFF TGTGCCACCGGTTCGATGGGTACCGGGGAGCTGTTTTTT
large TRBJ2-1 TRBV7-2 - CASSFRYDNEQFF TGTGCCAGCAGCTTCCGATACGACAATGAGCAGTTCTTC
few TRBJ2-7 TRBV20-1 - CSASLRLTYEQYF TGCAGTGCTAGTTTACGACTGACCTACGAGCAGTACTTC
few TRBJ1-1 TRBV5-1 TRBD1 CASSRTGTGWATTEAFF TGCGCCAGCAGCCGGACCGGGACAGGGTGGGCGACCACTGAAGCTTTCTTT
- TRBJ2-5 TRBV18 TRBD1 CASSVGTVLETQYF TGTGCCAGCTCGGTCGGGACAGTCCTAGAGACCCAGTACTTC
large TRBJ1-3 TRBV6-5 - CASSYSMDGAGNTIYF TGTGCCAGCAGTTACTCGATGGACGGGGCTGGAAACACCATATATTTT
few TRBJ2-7 TRBV5-6 - CASSFDLAYEQYF TGTGCCAGCAGCTTCGATTTGGCCTACGAGCAGTACTTC
- TRBJ2-1 TRBV5-1 TRBD2 CASSLGLAGNNEQFF TGCGCCAGCAGCTTGGGCCTAGCGGGGAACAATGAGCAGTTCTTC
- TRBJ2-7 TRBV19 TRBD1 CASSTGQGSYEQYF TGTGCCAGTAGTACCGGACAGGGCTCCTACGAGCAGTACTTC
medium-sized TRBJ2-5 TRBV10-3 - CAISIGGGEETQYF TGTGCCATCAGTATTGGGGGCGGGGAAGAGACCCAGTACTTC
medium-sized TRBJ2-3 TRBV7-2 - CASSVVLDTQYF TGTGCCAGCAGCGTCGTTTTAGATACGCAGTATTTT
medium-sized TRBJ2-7 TRBV7-2 - CASSFTYEQYF TGTGCCAGCAGCTTCACCTACGAGCAGTACTTC
few TRBJ2-5 TRBV7-3 - CASSLGLQETQYF TGTGCCAGCAGCTTAGGGCTACAAGAGACCCAGTACTTC
few TRBJ2-7 TRBV9 - CASSPYGTGQYEQYF TGTGCCAGCAGCCCCTATGGGACGGGACAATACGAGCAGTACTTC
few TRBJ1-2 TRBV20-1 - CSARDQGRYYGYTF TGCAGTGCTAGAGATCAGGGCAGGTACTATGGCTACACCTTC
few TRBJ2-2 TRBV20-1 - CSARLDNTGELFF TGCAGTGCTAGGTTGGACAACACCGGGGAGCTGTTTTTT
- TRBJ2-3 TRBV5-1 TRBD1 CASSSRQGTQNTQYF TGCGCCAGCAGCTCCAGACAGGGGACACAAAATACGCAGTATTTT
medium-sized TRBJ2-1 TRBV7-2 - CASGLMGRREQFF TGTGCCAGCGGATTAATGGGCCGGCGGGAGCAGTTCTTC
once TRBJ1-2 TRBV5-1 TRBD1 CASSDGTGEAYTF TGCGCCAGCAGCGACGGGACAGGGGAAGCCTACACCTTC
medium-sized TRBJ2-7 TRBV6-5 - CASSYDDDPTYEQYF TGTGCCAGCAGTTACGATGACGACCCCACCTACGAGCAGTACTTC
medium-sized TRBJ2-5 TRBV12-3/TRBV12-4 - CASSQVGERSGETQYF TGTGCCAGCAGTCAAGTGGGGGAGAGGAGCGGGGAGACCCAGTACTTC
few TRBJ1-5 TRBV20-1 TRBD1 CSAPPDRGHQPQHF TGCAGTGCCCCTCCCGACAGGGGCCATCAGCCCCAGCATTTT
few TRBJ2-7 TRBV20-1 - CSAQTEFNREQYF TGCAGTGCCCAGACAGAATTCAATCGCGAGCAGTACTTC
- TRBJ2-5 TRBV5-1 - CASSLVELPETQYF TGCGCCAGCAGCTTGGTAGAGCTACCAGAGACCCAGTACTTC
- TRBJ2-5 TRBV7-2 - CASSWAFQETQYF TGTGCCAGCAGCTGGGCTTTCCAAGAGACCCAGTACTTC
few TRBJ2-3 TRBV5-6 TRBD2 CASSALTSGPGTDTQYF TGTGCCAGCAGCGCGTTGACTAGCGGCCCTGGCACAGATACGCAGTATTTT
medium-sized TRBJ2-5 TRBV29-1 TRBD1 CSVQQGLAQETQYF TGCAGCGTTCAACAGGGGCTCGCCCAAGAGACCCAGTACTTC
medium-sized TRBJ2-1 TRBV18 - CASSPDSYNEQFF TGTGCCAGCTCACCCGACAGCTACAATGAGCAGTTCTTC
- TRBJ1-1 TRBV19 - CASSLGPFPGRNTEAFF TGTGCCAGTAGTCTTGGGCCCTTCCCCGGCAGGAACACTGAAGCTTTCTTT
medium-sized TRBJ1-3 TRBV28 - CASRFDGIGNTIYF TGTGCCAGCAGATTTGACGGTATTGGAAACACCATATATTTT
few TRBJ2-3 TRBV20-1 TRBD2 CSACRREGTDTQYF TGCAGTGCATGCAGGCGGGAGGGCACAGATACGCAGTATTTT
- TRBJ2-5 TRBV11-3 TRBD2 CASSVGLAGLETQYF TGTGCCAGCAGCGTCGGACTAGCGGGTCTGGAGACCCAGTACTTC